Each of the 19 T cell receptor beta chains below was sequenced from the same sample in a study of cytomegalovirus exposure and HLA in healthy donors. Researchers ran the PCR with 60 Vbeta and 13 Jbeta primers. Method: immunoSEQ multiplex PCR; TCRdb's copy keeps in-frame clones and lacks some. The data hold about 140,000 clones, with 77% observed a single time. What was sequenced was PBMCs. The source of these receptors is a woman between 40 and 55 years old in good health and CMV-seronegative.

The rearrangement joins TRBV5-4 to TRBJ1-1, with D unclear. Germline-derived CDR1 and CDR2 are SGHNT and YYREEE (reference sequence). The V end was cut by 2 bases, the J end by 0 bases, with 11 bases between. The CDR3 extends over 15 amino acids. The CDR3 DNA follows: TGTGCCAGCAGCTTAATTCCGGGGATGAACACTGAAGCTTTCTTT. It is translated as CASSLIPGMNTEAFF.

V and J are TRBV6-1 and TRBJ2-5, with D maybe TRBD2 (6 bases). The CDR3 has 15 amino acids. The germline V gene has CDR1 MNHNS and CDR2 SASEGT. Trimming shortened V by 6 bases and J by 2 bases, and 16 bases separated the two germline ends. CDR3 region: CASRRGRTSQETQYF. The CDR3 DNA is TGTGCCAGCAGGCGTGGGAGGACCTCTCAAGAGACCCAGTACTTC.

The chain joins TRBV27 to TRBJ1-3; D is perhaps TRBD1 (5 bases). The length of the CDR3 is 14 residues. With 6 bases removed from V and 0 bases from J, the gap between germline ends came to 9 bases. Germline CDR1 MNHEY, CDR2 SMNVEV (reference sequence). The CDR3 sequence is CASSPGPSGNTIYF. The CDR3 DNA reads TGTGCCAGCAGCCCAGGGCCCTCTGGAAACACCATATATTTT.

This chain joins TRBV6-5 and TRBJ1-2; D perhaps matches TRBD1 (6 bases). Germline values: CDR1 MNHEY, CDR2 SVGAGI. The length of the CDR3 is 15 residues. Between the trimmed V and J ends, which lost 6 bases and 1 base, there was a span of 15 bases. DNA of the CDR3: TGTGCCAGCAGACCGGACAGCATCTTTAACTATGGCTACACCTTC. Protein sequence: CASRPDSIFNYGYTF.

The genes are TRBV28 and TRBJ1-2, with a weak D call TRBD1 (5 bases). This CDR3 contains 14 residues. CDR1 and CDR2 from the germline V gene are MDHEN and SYDVKM. V lost 7 bases to trimming and J lost 6 bases, with 18 bases between them. The DNA for the CDR3 is TGTGCCAGCACCCGGACAAGGAGGGTTGATGGCTACACCTTC. As protein: CASTRTRRVDGYTF.

The DNA for the CDR3 is TGTGCCAGCAGCTACCGTAAAAAAACAGGGAGCTCCTACGAGCAGTACTTC. Its translation is CASSYRKKTGSSYEQYF. J is TRBJ2-7 and V is TRBV7-9; D possibly corresponds to TRBD1 (6 bases). V lost 4 bases to trimming and J lost 0 bases, with 19 bases between them. The germline V gene encodes CDR1 SEHNR and CDR2 FQNEAQ (reference sequence). This CDR3 spans 17 amino acids.

This chain connects TRBV7-9 to TRBJ1-2; 7 nucleotides line up with TRBD1. With 5 bases clipped from V and 2 bases from J, the junction kept 2 bases outside the gene matches. Per germline, CDR1 SEHNR and CDR2 FQNEAQ (reference sequence). This CDR3 is built from 13 residues. CDR3 amino acids: CASSVGQNYGYTF. The CDR3 DNA reads as TGTGCCAGCAGCGTGGGACAGAACTATGGCTACACCTTC.

The J gene is TRBJ1-2, the V gene TRBV6-6, with 8 bases that match TRBD1. Losses at the gene ends were 5 bases for V and 4 bases for J; bases not matched to a gene: 9. This CDR3 comprises 15 residues. CDR1 MNHNY and CDR2 SVGAGI come from the germline V gene (reference sequence). In DNA form, the CDR3 reads TGTGCCAGCAGTACAGGGGGAGGAGGGAGCTATGGCTACACCTTC. This translates into CASSTGGGGSYGYTF.

The chain carries TRBV2 and TRBJ1-2; D is uncertain. The CDR3 contains 14 residues. With 7 bases removed from V and 0 bases from J, the gap between germline ends came to 12 bases. Looked up from germline, CDR1 is SNHLY and CDR2 is FYNNEI. CDR3 region: CASMENGANYGYTF. CDR3 nucleotide sequence: TGTGCCAGCATGGAGAACGGGGCTAACTATGGCTACACCTTC.

The J gene is TRBJ2-1, the V gene TRBV6-5; the D gene is possibly TRBD2 (5 bases). Trimming shortened V by 6 bases and J by 4 bases, and 16 bases separated the two germline ends. The CDR3 is 15 amino acids. The germline V gene encodes CDR1 MNHEY and CDR2 SVGAGI. CDR3 bases: TGTGCCAGCAGCCTCGAGGCGGGCAGATACAATGAGCAGTTCTTC. It is translated as CASSLEAGRYNEQFF.

This clone was seen only a few times. The J gene is TRBJ1-5, the V gene TRBV7-8, with TRBD1 matching 8 bases. The germline CDR1 and CDR2 sequences are SGHVS and FQNEAQ. The ends lost 1 base at V and 3 bases at J; junction bases unmatched: 8. The CDR3 consists of 17 residues. The CDR3 DNA reads TGTGCCAGCAGCTTAGTTTCAGGGGGCGCGAACAATCAGCCCCAGCATTTT. This gives the protein CASSLVSGGANNQPQHF.

This chain links TRBV6-6 with TRBJ2-1, with TRBD2 matching 12 bases. The CDR3 has 15 residues. V was clipped by 6 bases and J by 7 bases; unmatched bases: 7. Germline-derived CDR1 and CDR2 are MNHNY and SVGAGI (reference sequence). CDR3 DNA sequence: TGTGCCAGCAGCCCCGGAACTAGCGGGGGGAATGAGCAGTTCTTC. It specifies CASSPGTSGGNEQFF.

V is TRBV30 and J is TRBJ2-7; TRBD1 is a possible D gene (6 bases). The ends were cut back, 2 bases at V and 0 bases at J, with 11 bases in the middle. CDR1 and CDR2 (germline): GTSNPN, SVGIG (reference sequence). This CDR3 has 14 residues. In DNA form, the CDR3 reads TGTGCCTGGAGTTCGGACAGCAGCTCCTACGAGCAGTACTTC. It specifies CAWSSDSSSYEQYF.

This clone was found a few times. V is TRBV30 and J is TRBJ1-1; weak D call: TRBD1 (6 bases). The CDR3 is made up of 16 amino acids. Trimming left V 4 bases short and J 0 bases short, with 18 bases between. Looked up from germline, CDR1 is GTSNPN and CDR2 is SVGIG (reference sequence). The CDR3: CAWTLGQSLLNTEAFF. The CDR3 bases are TGTGCCTGGACCCTCGGACAGAGTTTATTGAACACTGAAGCTTTCTTT.

This clone came up a few times. This rearrangement joins TRBV5-4 to TRBJ1-2, with 7 nucleotides matching TRBD1. The CDR3 runs to 14 residues. Germline lookup yields CDR1 SGHNT and CDR2 YYREEE (reference sequence). The ends lost 4 bases at V and 8 bases at J; junction bases unmatched: 11. The CDR3 is CASSPLGDRRGYTF. CDR3 coding DNA: TGTGCCAGCAGCCCACTAGGGGACAGAAGAGGCTACACCTTC.

This clone was counted once. The V gene is TRBV4-3, the J gene TRBJ2-1; 10 nucleotides align to TRBD2. Trimming removed 8 bases from V and 8 bases from J; junction bases left unmatched: 9. This CDR3 comprises 14 residues. From germline, CDR1 is LGHNA and CDR2 YSLEER. CDR3 nucleotide sequence: TGCGCCAGCGGAGAGCGGGGGGGCCGGGATGAGCAGTTCTTC. Amino acids: CASGERGGRDEQFF.

This sequence joins TRBV7-6 and TRBJ2-3; no clear D gene. The CDR3 is 15 residues long. Trimming left V 5 bases short and J 2 bases short, with 14 bases between. CDR1 and CDR2 from the germline V gene are SGHVS and FNYEAQ. The CDR3 here is CASSLTPSVTDTQYF. In DNA, the CDR3 is TGTGCCAGCAGCCTCACCCCATCAGTCACAGATACGCAGTATTTT.

The chain couples TRBV10-1 to TRBJ1-5; the match to TRBD1 covers 8 bases. The J segment lost 5 bases and the V segment lost 4 bases, leaving 7 bases of the junction unmatched. Germline CDR1 is WNHNN and CDR2 is SYGVQD (reference sequence). This CDR3 is built from 15 residues. The DNA for the CDR3 is TGCGCCAGCAGTGGGGACAGGCATCCCGATCAGCCCCAGCATTTT. Protein sequence: CASSGDRHPDQPQHF.

The chain uses TRBV9 and TRBJ2-3; TRBD1 matches at 9 bases. This CDR3 spans 16 amino acids. Trimming cost V 4 bases and J 2 bases; bases outside gene matches: 8. CDR1 is SGDLS, CDR2 YYNGEE, per germline. The chain's CDR3 is CASSTGQGRTTDTQYF. CDR3 coding DNA: TGTGCCAGCAGCACAGGACAGGGGCGGACCACAGATACGCAGTATTTT.